The clone carrying this T cell receptor (beta chain) was found a few times. No antigen is known for it. The ends lost 5 bases at V and 8 bases at J; junction bases unmatched: 4. The germline gives CDR1 MDHEN, CDR2 SYDVKM. The CDR3 totals 13 residues. The data are from a study of cytomegalovirus exposure and HLA in healthy donors. Across the whole study: Roughly 80 million unique TCRs from HLA-typed donors made up an early data release.

The study, taken as a whole, reports: Using a false discovery rate of 0.05, a later analysis showed that approximately 17,000 TCR beta sequences were associated with HLA alleles.

The PCR used 60 Vbeta and 13 Jbeta primers. The table came from immunoSEQ multiplex PCR; TCRdb's copy has only in-frame clones and leaves some out. The sample has about 130,000 clones; roughly 18% are singletons. The genes are TRBV28 and TRBJ1-4; 8 bases align to TRBD1. Sequences were obtained from PBMCs. This receptor was identified in a female donor in good health and CMV-seropositive. The CDR3 DNA is TGTGCCAGCAGTGTCAGGGGGCGCGAAAAACTGTTTTTT. Residues: CASSVRGREKLFF. Based on the CDR3 plus reference TRBV28 and TRBJ1-4, the full variable domain is DVKVTQSSRYLVKRTGEKVFLECVQDMDHENMFWYRQDPGLGLRLIYFSYDVKMKEKGDIPEGYSVSREKKERFSLILESASTNQTSMYLCASSVRGREKLFFGSGTQLSVL.